Listed below are T cell receptor beta chains from one sample, sequenced in a study of blood T cell repertoires in COVID-19. Libraries were prepared by immunoSEQ multiplex PCR; TCRdb keeps only in-frame clonotypes and omits some of them. The profile covers some 340,000 clones, with 80% to 85% appearing a single time and 5% to 6% taken by the ten largest. What was sequenced was PBMCs or T cells enriched from blood (not recorded which). The receptors originated from a woman in her forties or fifties who had recovered from COVID-19. Each CDR3 is given with its conserved first and last residue. D genes are given only for firm matches. Clone size appears in some rows only: once, few, many, or a class for an expanded clone.

j_call d_call clone_size v_call cdr3_nt cdr3_aa
TRBJ1-1 TRBD1 NA TRBV18 TGTGCCAGCTCAGTGGGAGACGCGGACAGGGGATTT CASSVGDADRGF
TRBJ1-4 NA NA TRBV5-5 TGTGCCAGCAGCTTGGAGGGAGTAACTAATGAAAAACTGTTTTTT CASSLEGVTNEKLFF
TRBJ1-3 NA few TRBV21-1 TGTGCCAGCAGCAAATATGCAAACAACTCTGGAAACACCATATATTTT CASSKYANNSGNTIYF
TRBJ1-1 TRBD1 NA TRBV9 TGTGCCAGCAGCCCTTTGGGGACAGGGAACACTGAAGCTTTCTTT CASSPLGTGNTEAFF
TRBJ1-2 NA NA TRBV6-6 TGTGCCAGCAGCCTCGACTATGGCTACACCTTC CASSLDYGYTF
TRBJ1-2 NA once TRBV19 TGTGCCAGTAGTACGGGGGGCGAGGACTATGGCTACACCTTC CASSTGGEDYGYTF
TRBJ2-2 NA NA TRBV18 TGTGCCAGCTCACCATTGTTAACGCAGGGCGGGGAGCTGTTTTTT CASSPLLTQGGELFF
TRBJ2-5 TRBD2 once TRBV18 TGTGCCAGCTCACCACAATTTAGGACTAGCGGACCGCAAGAGACCCAGTACTTC CASSPQFRTSGPQETQYF
TRBJ2-5 TRBD2 NA TRBV7-2 TGTGCCAGCAGCTTAGTGACTAGCGGGGACGAGACCCAGTACTTC CASSLVTSGDETQYF
TRBJ2-5 NA NA TRBV5-4 TGTGCCAGCAGCTCAGAGCCCCAGAGGGAGACCCAGTACTTC CASSSEPQRETQYF
TRBJ2-7 TRBD1 NA TRBV2 TGTGCCAGCAGGACAGGGGAAGGGTCCTACGAGCAGTACTTC CASRTGEGSYEQYF
TRBJ2-1 TRBD1 NA TRBV5-6 TGTGCCAGCAGCCCAGACAGGGTCGATGAGCAGTTCTTC CASSPDRVDEQFF
TRBJ1-1 NA NA TRBV7-9 TGTGCCAGCAGAACAGGGAACACTGAAGCTTTCTTT CASRTGNTEAFF
TRBJ2-3 NA NA TRBV6-6 TGTGCCAGCAGTTACTGGAGCAGCAGGGGTGGAGATACGCAGTATTTT CASSYWSSRGGDTQYF
TRBJ2-1 TRBD1 NA TRBV11-3 TGTGCCAGCAGCCTGGGGACAGGGCCCATCCTCTACAATGAGCAGTTCTTC CASSLGTGPILYNEQFF
TRBJ2-4 TRBD1 NA TRBV4-3 TGCGCCAGCAGCCAAACCTACTCGGGACAGGGGGCTTACATTCAGTACTTC CASSQTYSGQGAYIQYF
TRBJ2-1 NA NA TRBV3-1/TRBV3-2 TGTGCCAGCAGCCAAGATTTAGCAGGCGGGGACTCCGGCAATGAGCAGTTCTTC CASSQDLAGGDSGNEQFF
TRBJ2-1 TRBD1 once TRBV28 TGTGCCAGCAGTCTCGCGCCCGGGACAGGGGGGAAGAATGAGCAGTTCTTC CASSLAPGTGGKNEQFF
TRBJ2-2 NA NA TRBV7-2 TGTGCCAGCAGCCTATCTAGCGCTGCGAACACCGGGGAGCTGTTTTTT CASSLSSAANTGELFF
TRBJ1-2 NA few TRBV19 TGTGCCACCAGCCCGGGTGTTATCTATGGCTACACCTTC CATSPGVIYGYTF
TRBJ2-5 TRBD2 NA TRBV4-2 TGTGCCAGCAGCCAAGCTAGCGGGGTTGACGAGACCCAGTACTTC CASSQASGVDETQYF
TRBJ2-7 NA NA TRBV7-2 TGTGCCAGCAGCTTATCAGGGGACGAGCAGTACTTC CASSLSGDEQYF
TRBJ1-6 NA NA TRBV4-3 TGCGCCAGCAGCCAAGAAACACTCGGCGGGCATTCACCCCTCCACTTT CASSQETLGGHSPLHF